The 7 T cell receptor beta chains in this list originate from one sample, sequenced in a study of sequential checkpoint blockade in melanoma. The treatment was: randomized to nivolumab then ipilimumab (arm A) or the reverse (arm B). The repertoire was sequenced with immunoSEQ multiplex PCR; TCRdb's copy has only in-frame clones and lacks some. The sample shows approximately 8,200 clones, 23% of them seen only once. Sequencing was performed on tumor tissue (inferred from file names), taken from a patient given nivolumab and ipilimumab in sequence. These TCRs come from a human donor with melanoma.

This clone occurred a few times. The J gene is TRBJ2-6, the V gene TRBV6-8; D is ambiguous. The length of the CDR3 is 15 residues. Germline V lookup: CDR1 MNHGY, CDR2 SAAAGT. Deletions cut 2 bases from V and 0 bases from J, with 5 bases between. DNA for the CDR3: TGTGCCAGCAGTTACAAGAGCTCTGGGGCCAACGTCCTGACTTTC. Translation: CASSYKSSGANVLTF.

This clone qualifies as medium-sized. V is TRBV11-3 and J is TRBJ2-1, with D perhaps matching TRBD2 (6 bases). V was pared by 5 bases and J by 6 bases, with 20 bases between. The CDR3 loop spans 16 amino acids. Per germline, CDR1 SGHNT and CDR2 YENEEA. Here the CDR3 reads CASSTLGQGGGNEQFF. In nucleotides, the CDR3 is TGTGCCAGCAGCACGCTGGGGCAGGGAGGAGGCAATGAGCAGTTCTTC.

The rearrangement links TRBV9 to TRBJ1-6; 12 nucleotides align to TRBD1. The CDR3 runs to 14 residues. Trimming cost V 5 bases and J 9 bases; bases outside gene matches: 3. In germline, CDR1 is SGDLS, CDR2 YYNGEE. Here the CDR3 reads CASRGQGASSPLHF. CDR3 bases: TGTGCCAGCAGGGGACAGGGGGCTTCTTCACCCCTCCACTTT.

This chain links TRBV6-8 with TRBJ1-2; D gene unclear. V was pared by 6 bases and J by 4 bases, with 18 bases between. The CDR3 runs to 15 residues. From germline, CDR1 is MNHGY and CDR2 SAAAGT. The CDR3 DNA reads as TGTGCCAGCAGCCTAGCCGATCCAGTCTTCTATGGCTACACCTTC. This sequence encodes CASSLADPVFYGYTF.

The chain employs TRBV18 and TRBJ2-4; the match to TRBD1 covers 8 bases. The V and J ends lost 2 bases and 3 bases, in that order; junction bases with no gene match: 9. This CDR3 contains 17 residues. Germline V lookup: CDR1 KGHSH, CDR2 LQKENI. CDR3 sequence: CASSPSFSTGGKNIQYF. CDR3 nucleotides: TGTGCCAGCTCACCATCGTTCTCCACAGGGGGCAAAAACATTCAGTACTTC. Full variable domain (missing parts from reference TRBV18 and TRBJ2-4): NAGVMQNPRHLVRRRGQEARLRCSPMKGHSHVYWYRQLPEEGLKFMVYLQKENIIDESGMPKERFSAEFPKEGPSILRIQQVVRGDSAAYFCASSPSFSTGGKNIQYFGAGTRLSVL.

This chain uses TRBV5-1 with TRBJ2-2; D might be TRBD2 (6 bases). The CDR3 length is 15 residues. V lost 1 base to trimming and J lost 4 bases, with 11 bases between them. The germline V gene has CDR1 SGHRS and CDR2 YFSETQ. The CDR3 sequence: CASSLRQGGTGELFF. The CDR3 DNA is TGCGCCAGCAGCTTGCGTCAGGGAGGCACCGGGGAGCTGTTTTTT. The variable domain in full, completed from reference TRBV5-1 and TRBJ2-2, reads KAGVTQTPRYLIKTRGQQVTLSCSPISGHRSVSWYQQTPGQGLQFLFEYFSETQRNKGNFPGRFSGRQFSNSRSEMNVSTLELGDSALYLCASSLRQGGTGELFFGEGSRLTVL.

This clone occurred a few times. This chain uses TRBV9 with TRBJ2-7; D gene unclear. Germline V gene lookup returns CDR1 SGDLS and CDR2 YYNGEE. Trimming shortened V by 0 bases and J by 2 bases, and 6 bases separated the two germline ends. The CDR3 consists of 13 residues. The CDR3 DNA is TGTGCCAGCAGCGTAGACCCGACCTACGAGCAGTACTTC. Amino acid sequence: CASSVDPTYEQYF.